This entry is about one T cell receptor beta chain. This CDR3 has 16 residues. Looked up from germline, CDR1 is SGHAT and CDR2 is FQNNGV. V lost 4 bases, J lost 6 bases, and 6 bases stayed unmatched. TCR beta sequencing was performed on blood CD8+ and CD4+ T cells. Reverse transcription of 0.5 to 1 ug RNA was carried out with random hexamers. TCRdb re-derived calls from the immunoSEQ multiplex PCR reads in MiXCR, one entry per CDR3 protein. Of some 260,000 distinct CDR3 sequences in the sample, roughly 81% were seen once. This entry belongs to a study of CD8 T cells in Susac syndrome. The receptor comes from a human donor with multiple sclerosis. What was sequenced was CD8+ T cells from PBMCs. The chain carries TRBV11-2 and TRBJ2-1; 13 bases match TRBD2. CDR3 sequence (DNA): TGTGCCAGCAGCTCCTTACTAGCGGGAGGGCGCAATGAGCAGTTCTTC. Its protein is CASSSLLAGGRNEQFF.